The present T cell receptor beta chain was sequenced within a study of blood T cells in healthy people across ages. A sample-barcoded 5' primer and a J-beta primer mix were used in a second PCR of roughly 7 to 11 cycles. Unique molecular identifiers of 12 random nucleotides labeled each cDNA. TCRdb redid the calling of the 5' RACE reads with MiXCR, one entry per CDR3 protein. In the table there are roughly 730,000 distinct CDR3 sequences, more than 50% of which are singletons. This clonotype was found a few times. The CDR3 has 16 amino acids. V was clipped by 4 bases and J by 4 bases; unmatched bases: 6. Germline V gene data show CDR1 as SQVTM and CDR2 as ANQGSEA.

The J gene is TRBJ2-3, the V gene TRBV29-1; 15 nucleotides line up with TRBD2. This TCR derives from a man in his forties or fifties in good health. The sequencing input was blood. This CDR3 is CSVVRGLAGGPDTQYF. The DNA for the CDR3 is TGCAGCGTTGTGAGGGGACTAGCGGGAGGTCCAGATACGCAGTATTTT.